Listed below are T cell receptor beta chains from one sample, sequenced in a study of T cells in Graves' hyperthyroidism and ophthalmopathy. MiXCR was run by TCRdb on the multiplex PCR reads, yielding one entry per CDR3 protein. The profile shows around 700,000 distinct CDR3 sequences, roughly a third of them singletons. The sequencing sample was made of blood. All receptors come from a woman in her forties with Graves' hyperthyroidism. CDR3s include the opening cysteine and the closing phenylalanine or tryptophan. Each record gives: CDR3 protein, CDR3 DNA, clone size, J gene, D gene, V gene. A D gene is named only where the DNA matches it firmly. Clone size is given for some rows only: seen once, a few or many times, or a class if the clone is expanded.

CDR3 protein: CASQSGQGFLVGYTF
CDR3 DNA: TGTGCCAGCCAATCGGGACAGGGCTTCTTAGTTGGCTACACCTTC
clone size: NA
J gene: TRBJ1-2
D gene: TRBD1
V gene: TRBV25-1

CDR3 protein: CASRRSNSGGNRKQYF
CDR3 DNA: TGTGCCAGCAGACGATCAAATTCAGGGGGGAATAGAAAGCAGTACTTC
clone size: NA
J gene: TRBJ2-7
D gene: NA
V gene: TRBV9

CDR3 protein: CASADDYEQYF
CDR3 DNA: TGCGCCAGCGCCGATGACTACGAGCAGTACTTC
clone size: many
J gene: TRBJ2-7
D gene: NA
V gene: TRBV10-2

CDR3 protein: CASSRVSQTQYF
CDR3 DNA: TGTGCCAGCAGTCGGGTCAGCCAGACCCAGTACTTC
clone size: many
J gene: TRBJ2-5
D gene: NA
V gene: TRBV12-3/TRBV12-4

CDR3 protein: CASRLAEKGTYEQYF
CDR3 DNA: TGTGCCAGCAGATTAGCGGAGAAGGGAACCTACGAGCAGTACTTC
clone size: NA
J gene: TRBJ2-7
D gene: NA
V gene: TRBV6-6

CDR3 protein: CASRTSNTEAFF
CDR3 DNA: TGTGCCAGCAGGACCTCGAACACTGAAGCTTTCTTT
clone size: NA
J gene: TRBJ1-1
D gene: NA
V gene: TRBV6-5

CDR3 protein: CASSPTAGSRDGYTF
CDR3 DNA: TGTGCCAGCAGTCCAACCGCAGGGAGTCGGGACGGCTACACCTTC
clone size: NA
J gene: TRBJ1-2
D gene: NA
V gene: TRBV12-3/TRBV12-4

CDR3 protein: CASSRTGSDGELFF
CDR3 DNA: TGTGCCAGCAGCCGGACAGGGAGTGACGGGGAGCTGTTTTTT
clone size: NA
J gene: TRBJ2-2
D gene: TRBD1
V gene: TRBV7-9

CDR3 protein: CASSVGTDYGYTF
CDR3 DNA: TGTGCCAGCAGTGTGGGGACGGATTATGGCTACACCTTC
clone size: many
J gene: TRBJ1-2
D gene: NA
V gene: TRBV9

CDR3 protein: CASSLGSEQPQHF
CDR3 DNA: TGTGCCAGCAGTTTGGGCAGCGAACAGCCCCAGCATTTT
clone size: many
J gene: TRBJ1-5
D gene: NA
V gene: TRBV12-3/TRBV12-4

CDR3 protein: CASPPVWPGSHQPQHF
CDR3 DNA: TGTGCCAGCCCCCCTGTCTGGCCGGGGTCCCATCAGCCCCAGCATTTT
clone size: NA
J gene: TRBJ1-5
D gene: NA
V gene: TRBV9

CDR3 protein: CASSTNRDRGTEAFF
CDR3 DNA: TGTGCCAGCAGTACTAACCGGGACAGAGGAACTGAAGCTTTCTTT
clone size: NA
J gene: TRBJ1-1
D gene: TRBD1
V gene: TRBV10-3

CDR3 protein: CASRNLVLEAFF
CDR3 DNA: TGTGCCAGCAGGAACCTCGTTCTCGAAGCTTTCTTT
clone size: few
J gene: TRBJ1-1
D gene: NA
V gene: TRBV6-5

CDR3 protein: CASSLVFSGTGNNQPQHF
CDR3 DNA: TGTGCCAGCAGCTTGGTATTCTCCGGGACAGGGAACAATCAGCCCCAGCATTTT
clone size: once
J gene: TRBJ1-5
D gene: TRBD1
V gene: TRBV5-4

CDR3 protein: CASSLGWVNYGYTF
CDR3 DNA: TGTGCCAGCAGCTTAGGATGGGTCAACTATGGCTACACCTTC
clone size: NA
J gene: TRBJ1-2
D gene: NA
V gene: TRBV7-2

CDR3 protein: CASLAGTGELFF
CDR3 DNA: TGCGCCAGCTTAGCAGGCACCGGGGAGCTGTTTTTT
clone size: few
J gene: TRBJ2-2
D gene: NA
V gene: TRBV4-1

CDR3 protein: CSVEPRSGNTIYF
CDR3 DNA: TGCAGCGTTGAACCCCGCTCTGGAAACACCATATATTTT
clone size: few
J gene: TRBJ1-3
D gene: NA
V gene: TRBV29-1

CDR3 protein: CASSQDVIHGSAEAFF
CDR3 DNA: TGCGCCAGCAGCCAAGATGTAATACATGGTTCAGCTGAAGCTTTCTTT
clone size: NA
J gene: TRBJ1-1
D gene: NA
V gene: TRBV4-3

CDR3 protein: CSGGWGGTEAFF
CDR3 DNA: TGCAGCGGAGGATGGGGAGGGACTGAAGCTTTCTTT
clone size: many
J gene: TRBJ1-1
D gene: NA
V gene: TRBV29-1

CDR3 protein: CASSMWTPGTEAFF
CDR3 DNA: TGTGCCAGTAGTATGTGGACCCCCGGGACTGAAGCTTTCTTT
clone size: many
J gene: TRBJ1-1
D gene: NA
V gene: TRBV19

CDR3 protein: CASSPSPGSWIYGYTF
CDR3 DNA: TGTGCCAGCAGCCCAAGTCCCGGGAGCTGGATCTATGGCTACACCTTC
clone size: NA
J gene: TRBJ1-2
D gene: NA
V gene: TRBV7-9

CDR3 protein: CATAGTGDYEQYF
CDR3 DNA: TGTGCCACCGCCGGGACAGGGGACTACGAGCAGTACTTC
clone size: NA
J gene: TRBJ2-7
D gene: TRBD1
V gene: TRBV24-1

CDR3 protein: CSAEWTSGARDTQYF
CDR3 DNA: TGCAGTGCTGAATGGACTAGCGGGGCTAGAGATACGCAGTATTTT
clone size: NA
J gene: TRBJ2-3
D gene: TRBD2
V gene: TRBV20-1

CDR3 protein: CASSLEGSRATNEKLFF
CDR3 DNA: TGTGCCAGCAGCTTAGAAGGGTCTAGGGCAACTAATGAAAAACTGTTTTTT
clone size: NA
J gene: TRBJ1-4
D gene: NA
V gene: TRBV7-2

CDR3 protein: CSARRVNTEAFF
CDR3 DNA: TGCAGTGCTAGGCGGGTGAACACTGAAGCTTTCTTT
clone size: many
J gene: TRBJ1-1
D gene: NA
V gene: TRBV20-1

CDR3 protein: CASSFWGTGEEQYF
CDR3 DNA: TGTGCCAGCAGCTTTTGGGGGACAGGAGAGGAGCAGTACTTC
clone size: NA
J gene: TRBJ2-7
D gene: TRBD1
V gene: TRBV7-9

CDR3 protein: CASSEREMAEKLFF
CDR3 DNA: TGTGCCAGCAGTGAAAGGGAAATGGCTGAAAAACTGTTTTTT
clone size: NA
J gene: TRBJ1-4
D gene: NA
V gene: TRBV2

CDR3 protein: CAISAGNRGGNTEAFF
CDR3 DNA: TGTGCCATCAGTGCGGGGAACAGGGGAGGTAACACTGAAGCTTTCTTT
clone size: few
J gene: TRBJ1-1
D gene: TRBD1
V gene: TRBV10-3

CDR3 protein: CASSLTRGRTTDTQYF
CDR3 DNA: TGTGCCAGCAGCTTAACTCGGGGCAGGACCACAGATACGCAGTATTTT
clone size: NA
J gene: TRBJ2-3
D gene: NA
V gene: TRBV7-9

CDR3 protein: CASSYRDRNYGYTF
CDR3 DNA: TGTGCCAGCAGTTACCGTGACAGAAACTATGGCTACACCTTC
clone size: many
J gene: TRBJ1-2
D gene: NA
V gene: TRBV6-2/TRBV6-3

CDR3 protein: CASTTGQGDGKLFF
CDR3 DNA: TGCGCCAGCACTACGGGACAGGGGGATGGAAAACTGTTTTTT
clone size: NA
J gene: TRBJ1-4
D gene: TRBD1
V gene: TRBV10-1

CDR3 protein: CASRERGQISNQPQHF
CDR3 DNA: TGTGCCAGCCGGGAGAGGGGACAGATAAGCAATCAGCCCCAGCATTTT
clone size: few
J gene: TRBJ1-5
D gene: TRBD1
V gene: TRBV5-6

CDR3 protein: CATSMPGQLYEQYF
CDR3 DNA: TGTGCCACCAGCATGCCGGGACAGCTATACGAGCAGTACTTC
clone size: NA
J gene: TRBJ2-7
D gene: TRBD1
V gene: TRBV15

CDR3 protein: CASSDVGLEQYF
CDR3 DNA: TGTGCCAGCAGTGACGTGGGACTCGAGCAGTACTTC
clone size: NA
J gene: TRBJ2-7
D gene: NA
V gene: TRBV2

CDR3 protein: CAISGALGGGNTIYF
CDR3 DNA: TGTGCCATCAGTGGAGCCTTGGGGGGAGGAAACACCATATATTTT
clone size: NA
J gene: TRBJ1-3
D gene: NA
V gene: TRBV10-3

CDR3 protein: CATSDMTGTYNEQFF
CDR3 DNA: TGTGCCACCAGTGATATGACAGGAACCTACAATGAGCAGTTCTTC
clone size: once
J gene: TRBJ2-1
D gene: NA
V gene: TRBV24-1

CDR3 protein: CASSAVGDEGNEKLFF
CDR3 DNA: TGTGCCAGCAGCGCCGTTGGGGACGAGGGTAATGAAAAACTGTTTTTT
clone size: NA
J gene: TRBJ1-4
D gene: NA
V gene: TRBV7-2

CDR3 protein: CSARDQRGAINQPQHF
CDR3 DNA: TGCAGTGCTAGAGATCAAAGGGGGGCAATTAATCAGCCCCAGCATTTT
clone size: NA
J gene: TRBJ1-5
D gene: NA
V gene: TRBV20-1

CDR3 protein: CSANQGSNEQYF
CDR3 DNA: TGCAGTGCTAATCAGGGGAGCAACGAGCAGTACTTC
clone size: many
J gene: TRBJ2-7
D gene: NA
V gene: TRBV20-1

CDR3 protein: CSVEGHYEQYF
CDR3 DNA: TGCAGCGTTGAAGGGCACTACGAGCAGTACTTC
clone size: many
J gene: TRBJ2-7
D gene: NA
V gene: TRBV29-1

CDR3 protein: CASSRGTRPSGNTIYF
CDR3 DNA: TGTGCCAGCAGTAGGGGGACAAGACCCTCTGGAAACACCATATATTTT
clone size: NA
J gene: TRBJ1-3
D gene: NA
V gene: TRBV7-9

CDR3 protein: CASSASDGVNEKLFF
CDR3 DNA: TGTGCCAGCAGTGCTAGTGACGGGGTTAATGAAAAACTGTTTTTT
clone size: NA
J gene: TRBJ1-4
D gene: NA
V gene: TRBV7-6

CDR3 protein: CASSVEGAYEQYF
CDR3 DNA: TGTGCCAGCAGTGTTGAGGGGGCCTACGAGCAGTACTTC
clone size: many
J gene: TRBJ2-7
D gene: NA
V gene: TRBV25-1

CDR3 protein: CASSLGPGYKYNSPLHF
CDR3 DNA: TGTGCCAGCAGCCTGGGACCAGGGTACAAATATAATTCACCCCTCCACTTT
clone size: few
J gene: TRBJ1-6
D gene: NA
V gene: TRBV7-2

CDR3 protein: CASSKGLAGGSVPGETQYF
CDR3 DNA: TGTGCCAGCAGCAAAGGACTAGCGGGGGGGTCTGTCCCAGGGGAGACCCAGTACTTC
clone size: few
J gene: TRBJ2-5
D gene: TRBD2
V gene: TRBV7-2

CDR3 protein: CASSPVVSVTEAFF
CDR3 DNA: TGTGCCAGCTCACCGGTTGTTTCGGTTACTGAAGCTTTCTTT
clone size: NA
J gene: TRBJ1-1
D gene: NA
V gene: TRBV14

CDR3 protein: CASSVEGTGYDGYTF
CDR3 DNA: TGTGCCAGCAGCGTAGAGGGGACAGGCTACGATGGCTACACCTTC
clone size: few
J gene: TRBJ1-2
D gene: TRBD1
V gene: TRBV9

CDR3 protein: CASSTGTLNREQYF
CDR3 DNA: TGTGCCAGTAGTACCGGGACACTCAACCGGGAGCAGTACTTC
clone size: NA
J gene: TRBJ2-7
D gene: NA
V gene: TRBV19

CDR3 protein: CASSLSGVTGYEQYF
CDR3 DNA: TGTGCCAGCAGTTTATCCGGGGTGACGGGCTACGAGCAGTACTTC
clone size: NA
J gene: TRBJ2-7
D gene: NA
V gene: TRBV28

CDR3 protein: CASSPGLAANSAQYF
CDR3 DNA: TGTGCCAGCAGCCCCGGACTAGCGGCGAATTCGGCCCAGTACTTC
clone size: NA
J gene: TRBJ2-5
D gene: TRBD2
V gene: TRBV11-2

CDR3 protein: CASSHTGDGYTF
CDR3 DNA: TGTGCCAGCAGCCATACAGGGGATGGCTACACCTTC
clone size: NA
J gene: TRBJ1-2
D gene: TRBD1
V gene: TRBV6-2/TRBV6-3

CDR3 protein: CASSRDRVKYGYTF
CDR3 DNA: TGTGCCAGCAGCCGGGACAGGGTTAAGTATGGCTACACCTTC
clone size: NA
J gene: TRBJ1-2
D gene: TRBD1
V gene: TRBV12-3/TRBV12-4

CDR3 protein: CSARGAGEKYHSNQPQHF
CDR3 DNA: TGCAGTGCCAGGGGGGCAGGGGAGAAGTATCATAGCAATCAGCCCCAGCATTTT
clone size: NA
J gene: TRBJ1-5
D gene: TRBD1
V gene: TRBV20-1

CDR3 protein: CASSYGQVDNSPLHF
CDR3 DNA: TGTGCCAGCAGTTACGGACAGGTCGACAATTCACCCCTCCACTTT
clone size: many
J gene: TRBJ1-6
D gene: TRBD1
V gene: TRBV6-5